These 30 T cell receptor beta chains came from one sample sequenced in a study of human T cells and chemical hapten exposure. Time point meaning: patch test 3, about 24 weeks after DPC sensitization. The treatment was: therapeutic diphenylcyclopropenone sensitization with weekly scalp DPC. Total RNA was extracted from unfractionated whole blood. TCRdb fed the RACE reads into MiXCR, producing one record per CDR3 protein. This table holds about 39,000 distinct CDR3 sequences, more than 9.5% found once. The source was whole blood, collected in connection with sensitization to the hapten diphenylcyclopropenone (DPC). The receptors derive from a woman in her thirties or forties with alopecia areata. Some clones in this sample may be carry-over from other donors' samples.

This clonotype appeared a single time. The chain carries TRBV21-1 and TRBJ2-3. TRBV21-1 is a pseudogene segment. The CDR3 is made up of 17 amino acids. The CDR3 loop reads CASSKEAVARLTDTQYF. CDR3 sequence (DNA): TGTGCCAGCAGCAAAGAAGCAGTAGCTCGACTCACAGATACGCAGTATTTT.

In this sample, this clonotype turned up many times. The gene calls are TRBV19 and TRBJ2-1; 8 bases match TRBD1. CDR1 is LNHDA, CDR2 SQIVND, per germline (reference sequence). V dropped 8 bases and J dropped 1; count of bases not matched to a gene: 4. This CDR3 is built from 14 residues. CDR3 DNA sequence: TGTGCCAGTGGACGACAGGGGTCCTACAATGAGCAGTTCTTC. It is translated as CASGRQGSYNEQFF.

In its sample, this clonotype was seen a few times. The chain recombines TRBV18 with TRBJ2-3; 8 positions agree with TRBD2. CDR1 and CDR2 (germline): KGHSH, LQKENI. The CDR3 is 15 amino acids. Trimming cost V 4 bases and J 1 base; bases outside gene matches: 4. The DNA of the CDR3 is TGTGCCAGCTCACTAGCGGGGACTCGCACAGATACGCAGTATTTT. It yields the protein CASSLAGTRTDTQYF. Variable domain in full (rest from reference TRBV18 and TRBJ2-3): NAGVMQNPRHLVRRRGQEARLRCSPMKGHSHVYWYRQLPEEGLKFMVYLQKENIIDESGMPKERFSAEFPKEGPSILRIQQVVRGDSAAYFCASSLAGTRTDTQYFGPGTRLTVL.

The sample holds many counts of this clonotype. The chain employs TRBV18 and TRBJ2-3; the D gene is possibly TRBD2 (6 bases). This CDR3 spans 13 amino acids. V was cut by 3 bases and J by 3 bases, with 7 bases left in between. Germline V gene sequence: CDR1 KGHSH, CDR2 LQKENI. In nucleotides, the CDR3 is TGTGCCAGCTCACCCCGGGAGACAGATACGCAGTATTTT. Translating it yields CASSPRETDTQYF.

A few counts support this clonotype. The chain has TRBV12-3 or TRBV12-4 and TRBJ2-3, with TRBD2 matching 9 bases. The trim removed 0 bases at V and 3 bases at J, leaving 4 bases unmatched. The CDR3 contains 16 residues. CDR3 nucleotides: TGTGCCAGCAGTTTAGCAGCGGGAGGAATAACAGATACGCAGTATTTT. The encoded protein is CASSLAAGGITDTQYF.

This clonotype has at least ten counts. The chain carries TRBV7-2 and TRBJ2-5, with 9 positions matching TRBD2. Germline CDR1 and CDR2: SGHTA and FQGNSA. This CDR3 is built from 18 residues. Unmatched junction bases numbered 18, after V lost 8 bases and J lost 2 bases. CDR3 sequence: CASAPAASGVFEQETQYF. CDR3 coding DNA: TGTGCCAGCGCCCCGGCGGCTAGCGGGGTGTTTGAACAAGAGACCCAGTACTTC.

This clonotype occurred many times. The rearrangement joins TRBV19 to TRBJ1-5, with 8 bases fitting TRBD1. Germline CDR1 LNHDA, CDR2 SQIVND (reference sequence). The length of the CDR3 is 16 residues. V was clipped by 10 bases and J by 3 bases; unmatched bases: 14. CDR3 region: CATIGTDRGYNQPQHF. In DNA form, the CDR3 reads TGTGCCACCATTGGGACTGACAGGGGATACAATCAGCCCCAGCATTTT.

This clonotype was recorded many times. CDR3 in DNA: TGTGCCAGCAGCCAGGTGGCAGTGAACACTGAAGCTTTCTTT. It specifies CASSQVAVNTEAFF. The chain employs TRBV7-9 and TRBJ1-1, with D hard to call. Germline CDR1 SEHNR, CDR2 FQNEAQ (reference sequence). The length of the CDR3 is 14 residues. Trimming removed 5 bases from V and 0 bases from J, with 10 bases in between.

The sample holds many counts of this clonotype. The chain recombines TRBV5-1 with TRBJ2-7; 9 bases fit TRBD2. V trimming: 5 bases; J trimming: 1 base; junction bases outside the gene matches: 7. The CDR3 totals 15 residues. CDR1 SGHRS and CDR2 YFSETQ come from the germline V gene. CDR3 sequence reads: CASSRRLAESYEQYF. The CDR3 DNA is TGCGCCAGCAGTCGGAGACTAGCGGAGTCCTACGAGCAGTACTTC.

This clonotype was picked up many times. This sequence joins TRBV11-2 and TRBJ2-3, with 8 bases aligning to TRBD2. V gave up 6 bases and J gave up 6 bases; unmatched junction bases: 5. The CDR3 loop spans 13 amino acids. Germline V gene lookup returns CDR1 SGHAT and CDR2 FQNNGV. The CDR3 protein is CASSSTSGDTQYF. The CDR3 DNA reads TGTGCCAGCAGTTCTACTAGCGGCGATACGCAGTATTTT.

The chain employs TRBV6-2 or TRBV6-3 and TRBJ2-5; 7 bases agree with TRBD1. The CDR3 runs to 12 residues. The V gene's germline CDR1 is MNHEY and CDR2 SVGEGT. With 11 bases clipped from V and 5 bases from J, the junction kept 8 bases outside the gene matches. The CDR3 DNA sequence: TGTGCCCTGGGACAGAGCAAGGAGACCCAGTACTTC. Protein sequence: CALGQSKETQYF.

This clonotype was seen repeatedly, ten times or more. CDR3 nucleotide sequence: TGTGCCAGCAGCTTAGAAGCGGGAGAGACCCAGTACTTC. Its protein is CASSLEAGETQYF. J is TRBJ2-5 and V is TRBV7-2; tentatively, D is TRBD2 (6 bases). The CDR3 sequence is 13 residues long. With 1 base removed from V and 4 bases from J, the gap between germline ends came to 7 bases. The V gene's germline CDR1 is SGHTA and CDR2 FQGNSA.

CDR3: CASSPSVAREQYF. The CDR3, as DNA: TGTGCCAGCAGCCCTAGTGTAGCGCGCGAGCAGTACTTC. The chain employs TRBV9 and TRBJ2-7; D might be TRBD2 (5 bases). Looked up from germline, CDR1 is SGDLS and CDR2 is YYNGEE. The V end was cut by 4 bases, the J end by 6 bases, with 14 bases between. CDR3 length: 13 amino acids.

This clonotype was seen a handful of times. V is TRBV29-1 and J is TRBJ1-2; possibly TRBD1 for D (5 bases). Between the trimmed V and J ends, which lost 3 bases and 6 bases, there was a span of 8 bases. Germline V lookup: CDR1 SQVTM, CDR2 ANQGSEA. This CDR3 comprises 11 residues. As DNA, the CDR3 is TGCAGCGTTGAGAGGGGAGATGGCTACACCTTC. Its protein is CSVERGDGYTF.

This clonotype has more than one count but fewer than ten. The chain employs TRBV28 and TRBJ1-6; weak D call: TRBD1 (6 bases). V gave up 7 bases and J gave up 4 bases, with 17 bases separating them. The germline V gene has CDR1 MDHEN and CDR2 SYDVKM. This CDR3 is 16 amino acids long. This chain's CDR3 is CASKAGGTPYNSPLHF. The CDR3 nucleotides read TGTGCCAGCAAAGCTGGGGGGACACCTTATAATTCACCCCTCCACTTT.

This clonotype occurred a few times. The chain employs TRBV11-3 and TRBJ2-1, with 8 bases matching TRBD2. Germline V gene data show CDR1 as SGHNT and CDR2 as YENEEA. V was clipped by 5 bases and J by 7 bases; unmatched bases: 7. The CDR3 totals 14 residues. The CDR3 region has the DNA TGTGCCAGCAGCGGTCGGACGGGAGGGAATGAGCAGTTCTTC. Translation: CASSGRTGGNEQFF. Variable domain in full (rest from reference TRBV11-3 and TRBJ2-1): EAGVVQSPRYKIIEKKQPVAFWCNPISGHNTLYWYLQNLGQGPELLIRYENEEAVDDSQLPKDRFSAERLKGVDSTLKIQPAELGDSAVYLCASSGRTGGNEQFFGPGTRLTVL.

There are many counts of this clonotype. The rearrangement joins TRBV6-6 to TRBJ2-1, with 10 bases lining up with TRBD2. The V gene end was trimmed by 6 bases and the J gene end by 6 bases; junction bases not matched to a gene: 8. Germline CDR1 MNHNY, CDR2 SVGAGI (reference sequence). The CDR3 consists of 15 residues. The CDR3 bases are TGTGCCAGCAGCCCCCTAGCGGGAGTCGGCAATGAGCAGTTCTTC. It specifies CASSPLAGVGNEQFF.

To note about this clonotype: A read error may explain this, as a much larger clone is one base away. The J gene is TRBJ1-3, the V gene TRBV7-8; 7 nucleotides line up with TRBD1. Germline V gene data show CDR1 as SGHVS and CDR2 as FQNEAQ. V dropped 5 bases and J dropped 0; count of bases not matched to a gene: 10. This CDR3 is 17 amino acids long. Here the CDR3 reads CASSQGGGVSSGNTIYF. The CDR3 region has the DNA TGTGCCAGCAGCCAAGGGGGCGGCGTAAGCTCTGGAAACACCATATATTTT. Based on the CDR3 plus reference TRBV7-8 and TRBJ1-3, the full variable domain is GAGVSQSPRYKVAKRGQDVALRCDPISGHVSLFWYQQALGQGPEFLTYFQNEAQLDKSGLPSDRFFAERPEGSVSTLKIQRTQQEDSAVYLCASSQGGGVSSGNTIYFGEGSWLTVV.

CDR3 DNA: TGTGCCAGCAGCCCCTCGGGACAGCAGGGCAATGAGCAGTTCTTC. It yields the protein CASSPSGQQGNEQFF. This rearrangement joins TRBV7-2 to TRBJ2-1; 7 nucleotides align to TRBD1. The CDR3 totals 15 residues. V lost 5 bases and J lost 6; bases outside the gene matches: 10. The germline V gene has CDR1 SGHTA and CDR2 FQGNSA.

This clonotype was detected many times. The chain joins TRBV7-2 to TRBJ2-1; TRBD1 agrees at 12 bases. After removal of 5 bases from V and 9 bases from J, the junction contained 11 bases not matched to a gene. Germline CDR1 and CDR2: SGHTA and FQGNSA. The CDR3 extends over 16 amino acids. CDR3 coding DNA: TGTGCCAGCAGCGTAGGGGGACAGGGGGCAAAAAGTGAGCAGTTCTTC. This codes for CASSVGGQGAKSEQFF.

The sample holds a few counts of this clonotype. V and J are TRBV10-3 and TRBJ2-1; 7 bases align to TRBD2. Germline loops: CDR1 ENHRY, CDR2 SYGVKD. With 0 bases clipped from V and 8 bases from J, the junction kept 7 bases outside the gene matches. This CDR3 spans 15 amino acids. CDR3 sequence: CAISESSGNFHEQFF. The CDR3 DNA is TGTGCCATCAGTGAGTCGAGCGGGAATTTCCATGAGCAGTTCTTC.

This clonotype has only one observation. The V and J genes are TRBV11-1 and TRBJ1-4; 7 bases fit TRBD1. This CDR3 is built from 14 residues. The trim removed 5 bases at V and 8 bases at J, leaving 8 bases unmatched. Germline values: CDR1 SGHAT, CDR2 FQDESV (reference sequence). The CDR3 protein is CASSLDRVEEKLFF. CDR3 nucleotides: TGTGCCAGCAGCCTTGACAGGGTCGAAGAAAAACTGTTTTTT. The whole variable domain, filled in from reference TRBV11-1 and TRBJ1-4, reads EAEVAQSPRYKITEKSQAVAFWCDPISGHATLYWYRQILGQGPELLVQFQDESVVDDSQLPKDRFSAERLKGVDSTLKIQPAELGDSAMYLCASSLDRVEEKLFFGSGTQLSVL.

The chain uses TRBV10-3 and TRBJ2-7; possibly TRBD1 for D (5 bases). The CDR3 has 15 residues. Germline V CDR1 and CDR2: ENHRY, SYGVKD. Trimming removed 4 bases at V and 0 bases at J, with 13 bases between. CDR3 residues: CAISGLTANSYEQYF. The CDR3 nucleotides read TGTGCCATCAGTGGATTGACAGCCAACTCCTACGAGCAGTACTTC.

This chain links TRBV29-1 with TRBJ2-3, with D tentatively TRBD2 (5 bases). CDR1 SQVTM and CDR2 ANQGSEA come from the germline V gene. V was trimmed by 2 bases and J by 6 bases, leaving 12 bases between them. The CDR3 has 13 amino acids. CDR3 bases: TGCAGCGTTGAATCCCGGGGAGTCGATACGCAGTATTTT. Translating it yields CSVESRGVDTQYF.

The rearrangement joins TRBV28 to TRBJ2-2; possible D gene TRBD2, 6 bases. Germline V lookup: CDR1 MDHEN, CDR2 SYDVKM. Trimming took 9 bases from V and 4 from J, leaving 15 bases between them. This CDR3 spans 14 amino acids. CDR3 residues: CASGGSAITGELFF. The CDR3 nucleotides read TGTGCCAGTGGGGGGAGCGCCATCACCGGGGAGCTGTTTTTT. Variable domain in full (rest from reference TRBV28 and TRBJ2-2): DVKVTQSSRYLVKRTGEKVFLECVQDMDHENMFWYRQDPGLGLRLIYFSYDVKMKEKGDIPEGYSVSREKKERFSLILESASTNQTSMYLCASGGSAITGELFFGEGSRLTVL.

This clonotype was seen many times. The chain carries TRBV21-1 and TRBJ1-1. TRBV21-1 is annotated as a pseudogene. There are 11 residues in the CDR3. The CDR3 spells CASSAQPEAFF. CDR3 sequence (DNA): TGTGCCAGCAGCGCACAACCCGAAGCTTTCTTT.

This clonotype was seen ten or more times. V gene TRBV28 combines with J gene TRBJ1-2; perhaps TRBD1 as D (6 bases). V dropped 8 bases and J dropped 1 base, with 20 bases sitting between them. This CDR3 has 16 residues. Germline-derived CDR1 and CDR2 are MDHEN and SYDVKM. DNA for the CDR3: TGTGCCAGCTACAGAGTGGGACAAAAATTTAACTATGGCTACACCTTC. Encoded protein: CASYRVGQKFNYGYTF.

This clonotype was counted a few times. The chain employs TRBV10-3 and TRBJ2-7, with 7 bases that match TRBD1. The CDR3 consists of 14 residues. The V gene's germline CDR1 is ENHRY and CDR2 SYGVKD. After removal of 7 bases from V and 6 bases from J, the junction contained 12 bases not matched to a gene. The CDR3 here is CAITDGTAPTEQYF. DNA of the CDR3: TGTGCCATCACCGACGGGACAGCCCCTACCGAGCAGTACTTC.

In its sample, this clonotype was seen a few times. The CDR3 sequence: CASSLDQPSFPFF. CDR3 coding DNA: TGTGCCAGCAGCTTAGATCAGCCTAGCTTCCCGTTCTTC. The chain employs TRBV11-2 and TRBJ2-1; a possible D gene is TRBD2 (5 bases). Germline loops: CDR1 SGHAT, CDR2 FQNNGV. The CDR3 has 13 residues. Trimming shortened V by 0 bases and J by 15 bases, and 15 bases separated the two germline ends. The full variable domain, with the rest looked up from reference TRBV11-2 and TRBJ2-1, is EAGVAQSPRYKIIEKRQSVAFWCNPISGHATLYWYQQILGQGPKLLIQFQNNGVVDDSQLPKDRFSAERLKGVDSTLKIQPAKLEDSAVYLCASSLDQPSFPFFGPGTRLTVL.

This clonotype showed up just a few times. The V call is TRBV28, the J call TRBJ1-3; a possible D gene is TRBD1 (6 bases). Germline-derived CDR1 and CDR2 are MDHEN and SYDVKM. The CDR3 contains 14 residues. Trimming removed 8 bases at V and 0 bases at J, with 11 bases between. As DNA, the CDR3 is TGTGCCAGCGGGGGCACCCGCTCTGGAAACACCATATATTTT. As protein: CASGGTRSGNTIYF.